A single T cell receptor beta chain is shown here with its context. The antigen is not known. The table came from immunoSEQ multiplex PCR; TCRdb's copy has only in-frame clones and leaves some out. The sample gives about 40,000 clones, roughly 76% of which show up once; less than 4% is in the top ten. The record originates from a study of STAT5B mutations in CD4+ large granular lymphocyte leukemia. CDR1 and CDR2 (germline): SGHAT, FQDESV (reference sequence). V was clipped by 4 bases and J by 2 bases; unmatched bases: 6. The CDR3 covers 15 residues. Notes on the study in general: Main leukemic clonotypes were patient-specific, but approximately 25% appeared at low frequency elsewhere.

V gene TRBV11-1 combines with J gene TRBJ2-3; 7 nucleotides line up with TRBD1. The sequencing sample was made of CD4+ T cells from blood buffy coats. The sequence was obtained from a human donor in good health. The CDR3 protein is CASSSRQGPTDTQYF. CDR3 coding DNA: TGTGCCAGCAGCTCAAGACAGGGCCCCACAGATACGCAGTATTTT.